A selection of T cell receptor beta chains follows, all from one sample in a study of blood T cell repertoires in COVID-19. The assay was immunoSEQ multiplex PCR, and TCRdb's table has in-frame clones only and misses some. The sample has about 200,000 clones; roughly 90% are singletons. What was sequenced was PBMCs or T cells enriched from blood (not recorded which). Receptor source: a woman in her twenties or thirties who had been exposed to COVID-19. Both conserved end residues are part of each CDR3. A D gene is named only where the DNA matches it firmly. Rows give clone size only sometimes, using once, few, many, or a class for an expanded clone.

cdr3_nt: TGTGCCAGCTCACCATTCCAGGAAGGCGAAAAACTGTTTTTT
cdr3_aa: CASSPFQEGEKLFF
clone_size: -
v_call: TRBV18
j_call: TRBJ1-4
d_call: -

cdr3_nt: TGTGCCAGCGGGACAGGCAATGAAGCTTTCTTT
cdr3_aa: CASGTGNEAFF
clone_size: -
v_call: TRBV2
j_call: TRBJ1-1
d_call: TRBD1

cdr3_nt: TGTGCCAGCAGTTCCAGCCGGGACAAAATTAATTCACCCCTCCACTTT
cdr3_aa: CASSSSRDKINSPLHF
clone_size: -
v_call: TRBV27
j_call: TRBJ1-6
d_call: -

cdr3_nt: TGTGCCAGCAGCACCGACAGGGGGATTCCCTACGAGCAGTACTTC
cdr3_aa: CASSTDRGIPYEQYF
clone_size: -
v_call: TRBV7-9
j_call: TRBJ2-7
d_call: TRBD1

cdr3_nt: TGTGCCAGCAGCCCCACGGGACAGGACTATGGCTACACCTTC
cdr3_aa: CASSPTGQDYGYTF
clone_size: -
v_call: TRBV9
j_call: TRBJ1-2
d_call: TRBD1

cdr3_nt: TGTGCCAGCGGCACGGGACAGAGAAATTCACCCCTCCACTTT
cdr3_aa: CASGTGQRNSPLHF
clone_size: few
v_call: TRBV9
j_call: TRBJ1-6
d_call: TRBD1

cdr3_nt: TGTGCCAGCAGCTTAGGAAGGCAGGGGGCAAGTGGCTACACCTTC
cdr3_aa: CASSLGRQGASGYTF
clone_size: -
v_call: TRBV7-9
j_call: TRBJ1-2
d_call: TRBD1

cdr3_nt: TGCGCCAGCAGTCAGTCCGGGGACAGAAGTCAATGTGAAGCTTTCTTT
cdr3_aa: CASSQSGDRSQCEAFF
clone_size: -
v_call: TRBV23-1
j_call: TRBJ1-1
d_call: TRBD1

cdr3_nt: TGTGCCAGCAGCTATTACCCTGGACAGGGAGGAGAGACCCAGTACTTC
cdr3_aa: CASSYYPGQGGETQYF
clone_size: once
v_call: TRBV7-8
j_call: TRBJ2-5
d_call: TRBD1

cdr3_nt: TGTGCCAGCAGTGAAATGGAGGGCGAGCAGTACTTC
cdr3_aa: CASSEMEGEQYF
clone_size: -
v_call: TRBV6-1
j_call: TRBJ2-7
d_call: -

cdr3_nt: TGTGCCAGCAGAGGGGAGGTGAACACTGAAGCTTTCTTT
cdr3_aa: CASRGEVNTEAFF
clone_size: -
v_call: TRBV2
j_call: TRBJ1-1
d_call: -

cdr3_nt: TGTGCTAGTGGTTCCGGGACAGGGGCGTTCTTC
cdr3_aa: CASGSGTGAFF
clone_size: -
v_call: TRBV12-5
j_call: TRBJ2-1
d_call: TRBD1

cdr3_nt: TGTGCCAGCAGCCGAGAGGGGAGGGAAGGGCAGCCCCAGCATTTT
cdr3_aa: CASSREGREGQPQHF
clone_size: -
v_call: TRBV27
j_call: TRBJ1-5
d_call: -

cdr3_nt: TGTGCCAGCAGCTCACAGGGTTTTGGAAACACCATATATTTT
cdr3_aa: CASSSQGFGNTIYF
clone_size: once
v_call: TRBV5-8
j_call: TRBJ1-3
d_call: -

cdr3_nt: TGCGCCAGCAGCTCCCGCCGGGACATTCAGTACTTC
cdr3_aa: CASSSRRDIQYF
clone_size: -
v_call: TRBV5-1
j_call: TRBJ2-4
d_call: -

cdr3_nt: TGTGCCAGCAGTTTTGGGGGGGGGACTGAAGCTTTCTTT
cdr3_aa: CASSFGGGTEAFF
clone_size: -
v_call: TRBV12-3/TRBV12-4
j_call: TRBJ1-1
d_call: -

cdr3_nt: TGTGCCAGCAGCTTAAACGACCCGGGACAGGGGTACACCGGGGAGCTGTTTTTT
cdr3_aa: CASSLNDPGQGYTGELFF
clone_size: -
v_call: TRBV7-8
j_call: TRBJ2-2
d_call: TRBD1

cdr3_nt: TGTGCCAGCAGCACAGGGTCGGAGGGCAATCAGCCCCAGCATTTT
cdr3_aa: CASSTGSEGNQPQHF
clone_size: -
v_call: TRBV28
j_call: TRBJ1-5
d_call: -

cdr3_nt: TGTGCCAGCAGCTTGGGAGGGGGCGGCTACGAGCAGTACTTC
cdr3_aa: CASSLGGGGYEQYF
clone_size: -
v_call: TRBV5-4
j_call: TRBJ2-7
d_call: TRBD1

cdr3_nt: TGTGCCAGCAGTGAGGGACAGGGTAGCTACAATGAGCAGTTCTTC
cdr3_aa: CASSEGQGSYNEQFF
clone_size: -
v_call: TRBV2
j_call: TRBJ2-1
d_call: TRBD1

cdr3_nt: TGTGCCGGCAGTTCCTCAGACAGGGTGGGGAATCAGCCCCAGCATTTT
cdr3_aa: CAGSSSDRVGNQPQHF
clone_size: -
v_call: TRBV6-2/TRBV6-3
j_call: TRBJ1-5
d_call: TRBD1

cdr3_nt: TGTGCCAGTAGTAGTTGGGGACGGGGGGGATATAGCAATCAGCCCCAGCATTTT
cdr3_aa: CASSSWGRGGYSNQPQHF
clone_size: once
v_call: TRBV19
j_call: TRBJ1-5
d_call: -

cdr3_nt: TGTGCCAGCGGGCAGTTACCCTCCTATGGCTACACCTTC
cdr3_aa: CASGQLPSYGYTF
clone_size: -
v_call: TRBV13
j_call: TRBJ1-2
d_call: -

cdr3_nt: TGTGCCAGCAGGGACAGTCCATCAAATGAGCAGTTCTTC
cdr3_aa: CASRDSPSNEQFF
clone_size: -
v_call: TRBV2
j_call: TRBJ2-1
d_call: -

cdr3_nt: TGTGCCAGCTCACCTCAGGGACAGCACACCGGGGAGCTGTTTTTT
cdr3_aa: CASSPQGQHTGELFF
clone_size: few
v_call: TRBV18
j_call: TRBJ2-2
d_call: TRBD1

cdr3_nt: TGTGCCAGCAGCCGCGTGGCATCGGGGTACGAGCAGTACTTC
cdr3_aa: CASSRVASGYEQYF
clone_size: -
v_call: TRBV7-9
j_call: TRBJ2-7
d_call: -

cdr3_nt: TGTGCCAGCCTCCGGGACAGTAATGAAAAACTGTTTTTT
cdr3_aa: CASLRDSNEKLFF
clone_size: -
v_call: TRBV2
j_call: TRBJ1-4
d_call: TRBD1

cdr3_nt: TGTGCCTGGAGTGGACGAGACAGACGGTACTTC
cdr3_aa: CAWSGRDRRYF
clone_size: -
v_call: TRBV30
j_call: TRBJ2-7
d_call: -

cdr3_nt: TGTGCCAGCAGTTCAACCGGGACAGGGGGTAGAGATGAGCAGTTCTTC
cdr3_aa: CASSSTGTGGRDEQFF
clone_size: few
v_call: TRBV27
j_call: TRBJ2-1
d_call: TRBD1

cdr3_nt: TGCAGCGTTGCCCACACCCGAGGGGGCGGAACTGAAGCTTTCTTT
cdr3_aa: CSVAHTRGGGTEAFF
clone_size: -
v_call: TRBV29-1
j_call: TRBJ1-1
d_call: TRBD1

cdr3_nt: TGCGCCAGCCGTAACGGAGTAGGGGCATTCACAGATACGCAGTATTTT
cdr3_aa: CASRNGVGAFTDTQYF
clone_size: -
v_call: TRBV5-1
j_call: TRBJ2-3
d_call: -

cdr3_nt: TGTGCCAGCTCTTCAGGGGGCCATCAGGCCGGGGAGCTGTTTTTT
cdr3_aa: CASSSGGHQAGELFF
clone_size: -
v_call: TRBV18
j_call: TRBJ2-2
d_call: TRBD1

cdr3_nt: TGTGCCAGCAGTGAAGGCTGGGGACAGGGTCTCTATGGCTACACCTTC
cdr3_aa: CASSEGWGQGLYGYTF
clone_size: -
v_call: TRBV2
j_call: TRBJ1-2
d_call: TRBD1

cdr3_nt: TGTGCCAGTACCCCAGGAGGGAGCACAGATACGCAGTATTTT
cdr3_aa: CASTPGGSTDTQYF
clone_size: -
v_call: TRBV19
j_call: TRBJ2-3
d_call: -

cdr3_nt: TGCAGCGTGACGACACCCAACTATGGCTACACCTTC
cdr3_aa: CSVTTPNYGYTF
clone_size: few
v_call: TRBV29-1
j_call: TRBJ1-2
d_call: -

cdr3_nt: TGTGCCACCAGTGATTTAGGCCGGAACAGGGGCGGTAGGGAGACCCAGTACTTC
cdr3_aa: CATSDLGRNRGGRETQYF
clone_size: -
v_call: TRBV24-1
j_call: TRBJ2-5
d_call: TRBD1

cdr3_nt: TGTGCCAGCACCACGGACAGAACTAACTATGGCTACACCTTC
cdr3_aa: CASTTDRTNYGYTF
clone_size: -
v_call: TRBV2
j_call: TRBJ1-2
d_call: -

cdr3_nt: TGCGCCAGCAGCTTGGGGGACAGGGAGAACACTGAAGCTTTCTTT
cdr3_aa: CASSLGDRENTEAFF
clone_size: once
v_call: TRBV5-1
j_call: TRBJ1-1
d_call: TRBD1

cdr3_nt: TGTGCCACCAGCAGACCGCCAGGACAGGCTATTCCCCCTATCCCCTACTTC
cdr3_aa: CATSRPPGQAIPPIPYF
clone_size: -
v_call: TRBV15
j_call: TRBJ2-5
d_call: TRBD1

cdr3_nt: TGTGCCAGCAGCTTGTTGGGACAGGGGGCAGATGGCTACACCTTC
cdr3_aa: CASSLLGQGADGYTF
clone_size: once
v_call: TRBV7-9
j_call: TRBJ1-2
d_call: TRBD1

cdr3_nt: TGTGCCAGCAGCTTAGGATACAGGGTCAACACTGAAGCTTTCTTT
cdr3_aa: CASSLGYRVNTEAFF
clone_size: -
v_call: TRBV7-2
j_call: TRBJ1-1
d_call: -

cdr3_nt: TGTGCCAGTAGTCCACAGGGGAACGAGCAGTACTTC
cdr3_aa: CASSPQGNEQYF
clone_size: few
v_call: TRBV19
j_call: TRBJ2-7
d_call: TRBD1

cdr3_nt: TGTGCCAGTAGTAGGGACAGAAAATACGAGCAGTACTTC
cdr3_aa: CASSRDRKYEQYF
clone_size: -
v_call: TRBV19
j_call: TRBJ2-7
d_call: TRBD1

cdr3_nt: TGCGCCAGCAGCTCTCGCGGAGGGGGGGCCCCTAACTATGGCTACACCTTC
cdr3_aa: CASSSRGGGAPNYGYTF
clone_size: -
v_call: TRBV5-1
j_call: TRBJ1-2
d_call: -

cdr3_nt: TGTGCCAGCAGCCCCCGGACAGTAAGCACTGAAGCTTTCTTT
cdr3_aa: CASSPRTVSTEAFF
clone_size: -
v_call: TRBV9
j_call: TRBJ1-1
d_call: -

cdr3_nt: TGTGCCAGCTCCCTCAGGGGGAACACTGAAGCTTTCTTT
cdr3_aa: CASSLRGNTEAFF
clone_size: -
v_call: TRBV12-3/TRBV12-4
j_call: TRBJ1-1
d_call: -

cdr3_nt: TGCAGTGCTAGTGGCCGGGGGAGGGTTGCTTTCTTT
cdr3_aa: CSASGRGRVAFF
clone_size: -
v_call: TRBV20-1
j_call: TRBJ1-1
d_call: -

cdr3_nt: TGTGCCAGCAGCCCCAAATCACCGGGCCGGGGCGAGCAGTACTTC
cdr3_aa: CASSPKSPGRGEQYF
clone_size: -
v_call: TRBV9
j_call: TRBJ2-7
d_call: -

cdr3_nt: TGCGCCAGTGGACAGGGGGGTAACACCGGGGAGCTGTTTTTT
cdr3_aa: CASGQGGNTGELFF
clone_size: -
v_call: TRBV5-1
j_call: TRBJ2-2
d_call: TRBD1

cdr3_nt: TGTGCCACCAGTTCCGGACAGGGTGTTGGGCCCCAGCATTTT
cdr3_aa: CATSSGQGVGPQHF
clone_size: -
v_call: TRBV24-1
j_call: TRBJ1-5
d_call: TRBD1

cdr3_nt: TGTGCCAGCAGCCGCGGACAAGCCTATGGCTACACCTTC
cdr3_aa: CASSRGQAYGYTF
clone_size: -
v_call: TRBV3-1/TRBV3-2
j_call: TRBJ1-2
d_call: -

cdr3_nt: TGCAGCGTTCAGGGAGGGCACAATCAGCCCCAGCATTTT
cdr3_aa: CSVQGGHNQPQHF
clone_size: -
v_call: TRBV29-1
j_call: TRBJ1-5
d_call: -

cdr3_nt: TGTGCCAGCAGCTTGGGGGGACTAGCATTCAATGAGCAGTTCTTC
cdr3_aa: CASSLGGLAFNEQFF
clone_size: -
v_call: TRBV5-5
j_call: TRBJ2-1
d_call: TRBD2

cdr3_nt: TGTGCCAGCAGCTTAGCGGGACAGCGCAATCAGCCCCAGCATTTT
cdr3_aa: CASSLAGQRNQPQHF
clone_size: few
v_call: TRBV7-8
j_call: TRBJ1-5
d_call: TRBD1